This T cell receptor beta chain came from a study of blood T cells in healthy people across ages. Overall study: About one barcoded beta molecule was captured per two T cells (by template switching).

Then a second PCR, running roughly 7 to 12 cycles, was carried out with a sample-barcoded 5' primer and a J-beta primer mix. No fewer than 3 million CDR3-containing paired-end reads came from each sample. TCRdb itself ran the 5' RACE reads through MiXCR, one entry per CDR3 protein. The sample consists of about 1,800,000 distinct CDR3 sequences, roughly 30% of them appearing once. Broader study findings: A greater number of naive CD4+ cells and higher diversity distinguished long-lived donors from aged donors. With unsorted PBMCs, a conclusive comparison of naive versus antigen-experienced cells was not possible.

The sample holds a few counts of this clonotype. Its target is not known. This CDR3 has 15 residues. Trimming removed 3 bases at V and 7 bases at J, with 13 bases between. Germline assignment: CDR1 SGHAT and CDR2 FQNNGV. The rearrangement links TRBV11-2 to TRBJ1-6, with D hard to call. What was sequenced was blood. The receptor was isolated from a woman in her 30s in good health. The CDR3 region has the DNA TGTGCCAGCAGCTTTACATACCTATCAAATTCACCCCTCCACTTT. Protein: CASSFTYLSNSPLHF.